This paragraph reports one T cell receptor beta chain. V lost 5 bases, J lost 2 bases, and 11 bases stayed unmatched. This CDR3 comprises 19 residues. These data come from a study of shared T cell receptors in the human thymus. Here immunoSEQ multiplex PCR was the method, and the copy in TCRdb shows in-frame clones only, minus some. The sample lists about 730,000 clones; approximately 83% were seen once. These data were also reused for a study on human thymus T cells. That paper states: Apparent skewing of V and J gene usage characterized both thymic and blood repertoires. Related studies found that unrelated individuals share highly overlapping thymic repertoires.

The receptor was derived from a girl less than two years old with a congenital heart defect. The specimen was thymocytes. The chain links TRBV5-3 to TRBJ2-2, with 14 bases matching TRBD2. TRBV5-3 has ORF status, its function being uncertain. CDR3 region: CARSRLTSGGGLNTGELFF. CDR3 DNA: TGTGCCAGAAGTCGATTGACTAGCGGGGGGGGCCTCAACACCGGGGAGCTGTTTTTT.